Shown below are 32 T cell receptor beta chains from a single sample sequenced in a study of Tregs in tolerant kidney transplant recipients. Generated by immunoSEQ multiplex PCR, the TCRdb table keeps only in-frame clones and is missing some. Found here are tens of thousands of clones, roughly 89% of them singletons; the top ten hold approximately 4.8%. Specimen: CD4+ T cells from blood. These receptors came from a human donor in good health.

The V gene is TRBV11-2, the J gene TRBJ2-5; weak D call: TRBD2 (6 bases). This CDR3 has 17 residues. Germline V gives CDR1 SGHAT, CDR2 FQNNGV. The ends were cut back, 6 bases at V and 5 bases at J, with 25 bases in the middle. The CDR3 loop is CASRIGKGLRGIETQYF. The CDR3 nucleotides read TGTGCCAGCAGAATCGGAAAAGGCCTGCGGGGAATTGAGACCCAGTACTTC.

The chain employs TRBV18 and TRBJ1-3, with 7 bases fitting TRBD1. Germline V gives CDR1 KGHSH, CDR2 LQKENI. After removal of 4 bases from V and 5 bases from J, the junction contained 11 bases not matched to a gene. The CDR3 runs to 16 residues. The CDR3 DNA follows: TGTGCCAGCTCACGAAACCGGGACAGCATACGAAACACCATATATTTT. The encoded protein is CASSRNRDSIRNTIYF.

The chain carries TRBV5-4 and TRBJ2-5; no definite D call. V lost 0 bases, J lost 0 bases, and 6 bases lay in between. The CDR3 spans 14 residues. CDR1 SGHNT and CDR2 YYREEE come from the germline V gene (reference sequence). Written as DNA, the CDR3 is TGTGCCAGCAGCTTGGAACAGCACCAAGAGACCCAGTACTTC. This sequence encodes CASSLEQHQETQYF.

This clone turned up a few times. This chain connects TRBV18 to TRBJ1-4; 8 bases match TRBD1. This CDR3 region has 14 residues. J was trimmed by 10 bases and V by 6 bases; bases with no gene match: 10. Germline V gene lookup returns CDR1 KGHSH and CDR2 LQKENI. This CDR3 reads CASSQDRAGRKLFF. CDR3 DNA sequence: TGTGCCAGCTCTCAGGACAGGGCAGGAAGAAAACTGTTTTTT.

The genes are TRBV4-3 and TRBJ2-1, with 7 positions matching TRBD2. The germline V gene encodes CDR1 LGHNA and CDR2 YSLEER. This CDR3 has 13 amino acids. The J segment lost 8 bases and the V segment lost 2 bases, leaving 3 bases of the junction unmatched. CDR3 bases: TGCGCCAGCAGCCAAAGCGGACTAGATGAGCAGTTCTTC. Translating it yields CASSQSGLDEQFF.

The V and J genes are TRBV4-2 and TRBJ2-7, with D maybe TRBD2 (6 bases). Germline V lookup: CDR1 LGHNA, CDR2 YNFKEQ. Trimming took 2 bases from V and 2 from J, leaving 13 bases between them. The CDR3 consists of 15 residues. CDR3 sequence: CASSQQTSGAYEQYF. The CDR3 bases are TGTGCCAGCAGCCAACAGACTAGTGGGGCCTACGAGCAGTACTTC.

The rearrangement uses TRBV30 and TRBJ2-7; 8 bases align to TRBD2. CDR1 and CDR2 (germline): GTSNPN, SVGIG (reference sequence). With V trimmed by 3 bases and J by 5 bases, 6 bases remained unmatched. CDR3 length equals 13 residues. The CDR3 sequence is CAWSGGLVDEQYF. The DNA of the CDR3 is TGTGCCTGGAGCGGGGGACTAGTGGACGAGCAGTACTTC.

The chain recombines TRBV18 with TRBJ2-4; D ambiguous. The CDR3 runs to 14 residues. Trimming removed 0 bases at V and 7 bases at J, with 10 bases between. Germline CDR1 is KGHSH and CDR2 is LQKENI. In DNA, the CDR3 is TGTGCCAGCTCACCACCAGGAACTACGAACATTCAGTACTTC. Its translation: CASSPPGTTNIQYF.

The V gene is TRBV15, the J gene TRBJ2-7; 10 bases fit TRBD2. Germline-derived CDR1 and CDR2 are LNHNV and YYDKDF (reference sequence). This CDR3 region has 13 residues. V shed 8 bases, J shed 3 bases, and the junction held 4 bases outside the gene matches. CDR3 protein: CATARTSGYEQYF. The CDR3 DNA is TGTGCCACCGCAAGGACTAGCGGCTACGAGCAGTACTTC.

As regards this clone: One junction end does not reproduce the germline sequence, and a read error may be involved. V is TRBV11-3 and J is TRBJ2-7; possibly TRBD2 for D (6 bases). CDR1 is SGHNT, CDR2 YENEEA, per germline. The CDR3 has 16 amino acids. In DNA, the CDR3 is TGTGCCAGCAGCCTAGATAGCGGTTACAACTCCTACGAGCAGTACTTC. Its protein product is CASSLDSGYNSYEQYF.

The V and J genes are TRBV19 and TRBJ1-1; the D is unclear. The CDR3 is 10 amino acids. V lost 8 bases and J 5 bases, leaving 6 bases between the germline ends. Germline V gives CDR1 LNHDA, CDR2 SQIVND (reference sequence). DNA for the CDR3: TGTGCCAGTCGTGGGACTGAAGCTTTCTTT. This codes for CASRGTEAFF.

The chain employs TRBV6-5 and TRBJ2-7; D unresolved. Per the germline V gene, CDR1 is MNHEY and CDR2 is SVGAGI. This CDR3 spans 11 amino acids. The V and J ends lost 7 bases and 1 base respectively, with 5 bases between them. CDR3 nucleotides: TGTGCCAGCACAGTTTCCTACGAGCAGTACTTC. This translates into CASTVSYEQYF.

The chain recombines TRBV6-6 with TRBJ1-6, with TRBD1 matching 8 bases. V lost 6 bases, J lost 7 bases, and 11 bases stayed unmatched. The CDR3 is made up of 16 amino acids. Germline lookup yields CDR1 MNHNY and CDR2 SVGAGI (reference sequence). CDR3 region: CASSSIDRGFNSPLHF. The CDR3 coding sequence is TGTGCCAGCAGCAGTATAGACAGGGGCTTCAATTCACCCCTCCACTTT.

CDR3 coding DNA: TGTGCCAGCAGTGGGGGGGGGTCCGGCAATCAGCCCCAGCATTTT. This sequence encodes CASSGGGSGNQPQHF. V and J are TRBV25-1 and TRBJ1-5; D might be TRBD1 (5 bases). CDR1 MGHDK and CDR2 SYGVNS come from the germline V gene. V was clipped by 4 bases and J by 2 bases, with 12 bases between them. The CDR3 has 15 residues.

V is TRBV28 and J is TRBJ1-5; D not resolved. This CDR3 spans 14 amino acids. Between the trimmed V and J ends, which lost 3 bases and 6 bases, there was a span of 12 bases. The germline gives CDR1 MDHEN, CDR2 SYDVKM. CDR3 DNA sequence: TGTGCCAGCAGTTTTGCGGGAAACGGTCAGCCCCAGCATTTT. This codes for CASSFAGNGQPQHF.

Turning to this clone: One end of the junction does not line up with germline, which may come from a read error. V usage is TRBV29-1 and J usage is TRBJ2-3, with 7 bases identical to TRBD2. This CDR3 is built from 14 residues. Germline lookup yields CDR1 SQVTM and CDR2 ANQGSEA. CDR3 sequence: CSVSGGGRTDAQYF. The CDR3 DNA reads TGCAGCGTCTCCGGCGGGGGACGCACAGATGCGCAGTATTTT.

The V gene is TRBV19, the J gene TRBJ1-1; possible D gene TRBD1, 5 bases. Germline V gene data show CDR1 as LNHDA and CDR2 as SQIVND (reference sequence). V was cut by 4 bases and J by 6 bases, with 12 bases left in between. This CDR3 is 13 amino acids long. DNA for the CDR3: TGTGCCAGTAGTACGGGGGATCGGGCTGAAGCTTTCTTT. The encoded protein is CASSTGDRAEAFF.

The CDR3 DNA reads TGCAGCGTGCAGGGGGCCACTGAAGCTTTCTTT. Translation gives CSVQGATEAFF. The rearrangement links TRBV29-1 to TRBJ1-1; 8 nucleotides line up with TRBD1. V lost 6 bases to trimming and J lost 4 bases; unmatched junction nucleotides: 1. In germline, CDR1 is SQVTM, CDR2 ANQGSEA. CDR3 length: 11 residues.

The gene calls are TRBV29-1 and TRBJ2-1; the D gene could be TRBD1 or TRBD2 (5 bases each). The germline CDR1 and CDR2 sequences are SQVTM and ANQGSEA. Trimming took 7 bases from V and 5 from J, leaving 18 bases between them. This CDR3 region has 14 residues. This CDR3 is CSAPGTVLNNEQFF. CDR3 DNA: TGCAGCGCCCCCGGGACGGTCCTTAACAATGAGCAGTTCTTC.

The chain carries TRBV11-2 and TRBJ2-5; D gene unclear. The CDR3 is 13 amino acids. Germline CDR1 reads SGHAT; CDR2 reads FQNNGV. V shed 10 bases and J shed 1 base, with 13 bases lying between them. CDR3 DNA: TGTGCCACCAGTAGAGGACGCCAAGAGACCCAGTACTTC. It codes for CATSRGRQETQYF.

The table lists this clone with a count of one. The chain joins TRBV30 to TRBJ2-7; weak D call: TRBD1 (5 bases). Trimming stripped 3 bases from V and 5 bases from J, with 29 bases between. This CDR3 has 18 residues. The germline V gene encodes CDR1 GTSNPN and CDR2 SVGIG (reference sequence). The CDR3 nucleotides are TGTGCCTGGAGCGACACCAGGGTCGATCACAAGGAGTCCCACGAGCAGTACTTC. Amino acid sequence: CAWSDTRVDHKESHEQYF. Variable domain in full (rest from reference TRBV30 and TRBJ2-7): SQTIHQWPATLVQPVGSPLSLECTVEGTSNPNLYWYRQAAGRGLQLLFYSVGIGQISSEVPQNLSASRPQDRQFILSSKKLLLSDSGFYLCAWSDTRVDHKESHEQYFGPGTRLTVT.

This rearrangement joins TRBV7-6 to TRBJ2-2; 8 bases line up with TRBD1. Per germline, CDR1 SGHVS and CDR2 FNYEAQ. The CDR3 has 18 amino acids. The J segment lost 1 base and the V segment lost 1 base, leaving 8 bases of the junction unmatched. The CDR3 sequence is CASSLDQGAILNTGELFF. The CDR3 DNA sequence: TGTGCCAGCAGCTTAGACCAGGGGGCAATCCTGAACACCGGGGAGCTGTTTTTT.

The chain combines TRBV19 with TRBJ1-4; no definite D call. The CDR3 totals 15 residues. Trimming removed 5 bases at V and 8 bases at J, with 18 bases between. Germline V gene lookup returns CDR1 LNHDA and CDR2 SQIVND (reference sequence). The CDR3 nucleotides read TGTGCCAGTAGTCCTTCCCACGGGGTTGAGGAAAAACTGTTTTTT. It codes for CASSPSHGVEEKLFF. The whole variable domain, filled in from reference TRBV19 and TRBJ1-4, reads DGGITQSPKYLFRKEGQNVTLSCEQNLNHDAMYWYRQDPGQGLRLIYYSQIVNDFQKGDIAEGYSVSREKKESFPLTVTSAQKNPTAFYLCASSPSHGVEEKLFFGSGTQLSVL.

The V gene is TRBV5-6, the J gene TRBJ2-5, with a weak D call TRBD2 (6 bases). This CDR3 has 13 residues. The V end lost 2 bases, the J end lost 3 bases, and 8 bases lay between the germline ends. Germline CDR1 reads SGHDT; CDR2 reads YYEEEE. CDR3 protein: CASSFTGEETQYF. The CDR3 region has the DNA TGTGCCAGCAGCTTTACGGGGGAAGAGACCCAGTACTTC.

The chain has TRBV2 and TRBJ1-2; D not certain. CDR3 size: 12 residues. Trimming left V 2 bases short and J 8 bases short, with 9 bases between. The germline V gene has CDR1 SNHLY and CDR2 FYNNEI. CDR3 DNA sequence: TGTGCCAGCAGTGAACGGGGTGGGGGCTACACCTTC. This gives the protein CASSERGGGYTF.

The V call is TRBV18, the J call TRBJ2-6; D perhaps matches TRBD1 (6 bases). The CDR3 sequence is 19 residues long. Per germline, CDR1 KGHSH and CDR2 LQKENI. Trimming removed 2 bases from V and 1 base from J, with 18 bases in between. CDR3 residues: CASSPLQGLSASGANVLTF. In DNA, the CDR3 is TGTGCCAGCTCACCATTACAGGGTTTGTCGGCATCTGGGGCCAACGTCCTGACTTTC.

The V call is TRBV6-6, the J call TRBJ1-6; no firm D call. V lost 7 bases to trimming and J lost 0 bases, with 13 bases between them. The CDR3 has 16 residues. Germline V gene lookup returns CDR1 MNHNY and CDR2 SVGAGI (reference sequence). The CDR3 DNA follows: TGTGCCAGCAACACCAAGGCCAGCTCCTATAATTCACCCCTCCACTTT. Protein sequence: CASNTKASSYNSPLHF.

The rearrangement joins TRBV23-1 to TRBJ1-6, with D unclear. TRBV23-1 is known as an ORF, though its function is uncertain. V lost 2 bases and J 5 bases, leaving 13 bases between the germline ends. The CDR3 has 16 amino acids. CDR3 bases: TGCGCCAGCAGTCAACGACCCCGCTGTAATAATTCACCCCTCCACTTT. The encoded protein is CASSQRPRCNNSPLHF.

This chain uses TRBV11-2 with TRBJ1-1; the match to TRBD1 covers 7 bases. Per the germline V gene, CDR1 is SGHAT and CDR2 is FQNNGV. CDR3 length equals 16 residues. Trimming removed 4 bases from V and 3 bases from J; junction bases left unmatched: 11. CDR3 loop: CASSSTGTRSDTEAFF. Here the CDR3 DNA reads TGTGCCAGCAGCTCGACAGGGACGAGGTCCGACACTGAAGCTTTCTTT.

CDR3: CASSATEGGGGNTIYF. Written as DNA, the CDR3 is TGTGCCAGCAGCGCAACCGAAGGGGGTGGGGGAAACACCATATATTTT. The rearrangement uses TRBV6-4 and TRBJ1-3, with a possible D match to TRBD1 (6 bases). Trimming stripped 6 bases from V and 4 bases from J, with 19 bases between. Germline values: CDR1 MRHNA, CDR2 SNTAGT. The CDR3 extends over 16 amino acids.

The V call is TRBV28, the J call TRBJ1-2, with 8 bases matching TRBD1. Unmatched junction bases numbered 10, after V lost 6 bases and J lost 4 bases. The CDR3 extends over 15 amino acids. The germline V gene encodes CDR1 MDHEN and CDR2 SYDVKM. The CDR3 loop reads CASRPGQVVFYGYTF. Here the CDR3 DNA reads TGTGCCAGCAGGCCGGGACAGGTCGTTTTCTATGGCTACACCTTC.

The chain employs TRBV4-3 and TRBJ2-1; 8 bases are a match to TRBD2. J was trimmed by 8 bases and V by 0 bases; bases with no gene match: 3. This CDR3 has 14 amino acids. Germline CDR1 reads LGHNA; CDR2 reads YSLEER. CDR3 residues: CASSQDLTSDEQFF. The CDR3 DNA sequence: TGCGCCAGCAGCCAAGATTTGACTAGCGATGAGCAGTTCTTC.